These 31 T cell receptor beta chains were all obtained from the same sample, sequenced in a study of T cell repertoires in cytomegalovirus infection. One entry per CDR3 protein, called by TCRdb with MiXCR from the reads. This table has more than 150,000 distinct CDR3 sequences, roughly a fifth appearing once. The sequenced sample was PBMCs. These receptors came from a human donor in good health (CMV status not recorded). Some clones in this sample may be carry-over from other donors' samples.

The chain couples TRBV28 to TRBJ2-7; D is uncertain. V lost 4 bases and J 0 bases, leaving 10 bases between the germline ends. The CDR3 covers 14 residues. The germline V gene has CDR1 MDHEN and CDR2 SYDVKM. CDR3 residues: CASSYYGDSYEQYF. Written as DNA, the CDR3 is TGTGCCAGCAGTTATTATGGGGACTCCTACGAGCAGTACTTC.

This chain uses TRBV24-1 with TRBJ2-1; 7 bases align to TRBD2. Per the germline V gene, CDR1 is KGHDR and CDR2 is SFDVKD. The CDR3 totals 15 residues. After removal of 7 bases from V and 6 bases from J, the junction contained 11 bases not matched to a gene. The CDR3 sequence is CATSSEAGAGNEQFF. The DNA of the CDR3 is TGTGCCACCAGCTCGGAGGCGGGAGCAGGCAATGAGCAGTTCTTC.

This clonotype was recorded a few times. V is TRBV6-4 and J is TRBJ2-5; 9 bases line up with TRBD2. Germline CDR1 MRHNA, CDR2 SNTAGT. V shed 5 bases and J 5 bases; nucleotides not matched to a gene: 6. The CDR3 sequence is 14 residues long. Here the CDR3 reads CASSPVSGSETQYF. CDR3 nucleotides: TGTGCCAGCAGTCCTGTTAGCGGGAGTGAGACCCAGTACTTC.

The table lists this clonotype with a few counts. The rearrangement links TRBV2 to TRBJ1-2, with 8 nucleotides matching TRBD1. V lost 1 base, J lost 8 bases, and 9 bases stayed unmatched. CDR3 length equals 15 residues. In germline, CDR1 is SNHLY, CDR2 FYNNEI. CDR3 coding DNA: TGTGCCAGCAGTGAAGAGACAGGGGAGGTAGGCGGCTACACCTTC. Translating it yields CASSEETGEVGGYTF. The variable domain in full, with the rest retrieved from reference TRBV2 and TRBJ1-2, is EPEVTQTPSHQVTQMGQEVILRCVPISNHLYFYWYRQILGQKVEFLVSFYNNEISEKSEIFDDQFSVERPDGSNFTLKIRSTKLEDSAMYFCASSEETGEVGGYTFGSGTRLTVV.

Many counts were recorded for this clonotype. This chain connects TRBV7-2 to TRBJ1-4; no clear D. This CDR3 has 13 residues. V lost 5 bases, J lost 7 bases, and 11 bases lay in between. From germline, CDR1 is SGHTA and CDR2 FQGNSA. Here the CDR3 reads CASSLQSGEKLFF. CDR3 nucleotides: TGTGCCAGCAGCCTTCAGTCGGGTGAAAAACTGTTTTTT.

The chain employs TRBV19 and TRBJ2-3, with D unclear. Per the germline V gene, CDR1 is LNHDA and CDR2 is SQIVND (reference sequence). The CDR3 spans 12 residues. V was clipped by 5 bases and J by 6 bases, with 9 bases between them. The CDR3 loop reads CASSPAGDTQYF. CDR3 nucleotides: TGTGCCAGTAGTCCCGCCGGGGATACGCAGTATTTT.

The chain has TRBV6-2 or TRBV6-3 and TRBJ2-7; 9 bases match TRBD1. Germline CDR1 is MNHEY and CDR2 is SVGEGT. The CDR3 loop spans 16 amino acids. V was clipped by 3 bases and J by 4 bases; unmatched bases: 10. The CDR3 here is CASSYSIRQGEYEQYF. In DNA form, the CDR3 reads TGTGCCAGCAGTTATTCCATCCGACAGGGGGAATACGAGCAGTACTTC.

This chain links TRBV6-1 with TRBJ2-3, with D unresolved. V lost 3 bases and J 6 bases, leaving 10 bases between the germline ends. Germline CDR1 MNHNS, CDR2 SASEGT. This CDR3 is built from 13 residues. The DNA for the CDR3 is TGTGCCAGCAGTGAGGGGATATGGGATACGCAGTATTTT. Encoded protein: CASSEGIWDTQYF.

A few counts support this clonotype. The chain carries TRBV5-1 and TRBJ2-1; a possible D gene is TRBD2 (6 bases). Trimming took 1 base from V and 3 from J, leaving 11 bases between them. This CDR3 comprises 15 residues. Germline V lookup: CDR1 SGHRS, CDR2 YFSETQ. CDR3 residues: CASSLPLASYNEQFF. As DNA, the CDR3 is TGCGCCAGCAGCTTGCCCCTAGCGAGCTACAATGAGCAGTTCTTC.

This clonotype was seen more than once but under ten times. V is TRBV11-2 and J is TRBJ2-1; 8 bases map to TRBD2. This CDR3 has 15 residues. The germline gives CDR1 SGHAT, CDR2 FQNNGV. V gave up 3 bases and J gave up 6 bases; unmatched junction bases: 7. The CDR3 DNA is TGTGCCAGCAGCTTCCGGGAGGGGGGCCTCAATGAGCAGTTCTTC. Translated: CASSFREGGLNEQFF.

This clonotype was observed many times. The chain is built from TRBV6-6 and TRBJ2-1, with 9 bases aligning to TRBD1. After removal of 6 bases from V and 4 bases from J, the junction contained 7 bases not matched to a gene. The CDR3 runs to 15 residues. Germline-derived CDR1 and CDR2 are MNHNY and SVGAGI (reference sequence). CDR3 DNA: TGTGCCAGCAGCCCCGGACAGGGGCAATACAATGAGCAGTTCTTC. Translating it yields CASSPGQGQYNEQFF.

This chain links TRBV5-4 with TRBJ2-5; 7 bases match TRBD2. The germline V gene encodes CDR1 SGHNT and CDR2 YYREEE (reference sequence). V lost 3 bases to trimming and J lost 0 bases; unmatched junction nucleotides: 8. CDR3 length: 16 amino acids. The DNA for the CDR3 is TGTGCCAGCAGCTCCCGACTAGCCTCGTACCAAGAGACCCAGTACTTC. It translates to CASSSRLASYQETQYF. Filled out from reference TRBV5-4 and TRBJ2-5, the complete variable domain reads ETGVTQSPTHLIKTRGQQVTLRCSSQSGHNTVSWYQQALGQGPQFIFQYYREEENGRGNFPPRFSGLQFPNYSSELNVNALELDDSALYLCASSSRLASYQETQYFGPGTRLLVL.

This clonotype occurred many times. This chain links TRBV7-9 with TRBJ1-1, with D tentatively TRBD1 (5 bases). V was clipped by 5 bases and J by 1 base, with 17 bases between them. The CDR3 spans 16 residues. From germline, CDR1 is SEHNR and CDR2 FQNEAQ (reference sequence). CDR3: CASSPSGALRNTEAFF. The CDR3 DNA sequence: TGTGCCAGCAGCCCAAGCGGGGCCCTTCGGAACACTGAAGCTTTCTTT. The full variable domain, rest sourced from reference TRBV7-9 and TRBJ1-1, is DTGVSQNPRHKITKRGQNVTFRCDPISEHNRLYWYRQTLGQGPEFLTYFQNEAQLEKSRLLSDRFSAERPKGSFSTLEIQRTEQGDSAMYLCASSPSGALRNTEAFFGQGTRLTVV.

This clonotype was detected many times. The chain recombines TRBV5-1 with TRBJ2-7; no clear D gene. Germline CDR1 SGHRS, CDR2 YFSETQ. The CDR3 extends over 15 amino acids. V was cut by 0 bases and J by 2 bases, with 12 bases left in between. CDR3 sequence: CASSLDPLTPYEQYF. CDR3 bases: TGCGCCAGCAGCTTGGACCCCTTAACTCCCTACGAGCAGTACTTC.

This clonotype was found many times. The chain uses TRBV12-3 or TRBV12-4 and TRBJ2-2, with D possibly being TRBD1 (6 bases). Trimming pared 2 bases from V and 4 bases from J, leaving 17 bases between. CDR3 length: 17 amino acids. The CDR3 region has the DNA TGTGCCAGCAGTTTATCTCAACCGGGACATAGCACCGGGGAGCTGTTTTTT. Its translation is CASSLSQPGHSTGELFF.

This clonotype was counted at least ten times. The rearrangement links TRBV11-3 to TRBJ2-2, with TRBD2 matching over 12 bases. The V gene's germline CDR1 is SGHNT and CDR2 YENEEA. The CDR3 spans 15 residues. V was clipped by 6 bases and J by 7 bases; unmatched bases: 6. The CDR3 reads CASRKTSGSFGELFF. CDR3 in DNA: TGTGCCAGCAGAAAGACTAGCGGGAGTTTCGGGGAGCTGTTTTTT.

This clonotype has at least ten counts. V and J are TRBV7-8 and TRBJ2-7; D unclear. This CDR3 is 14 amino acids long. CDR1 SGHVS and CDR2 FQNEAQ come from the germline V gene. Between the trimmed V and J ends, which lost 5 bases and 2 bases, there was a span of 13 bases. The CDR3 is CASSPGGRTYEQYF. The CDR3 DNA reads as TGTGCCAGCAGCCCGGGTGGGCGTACCTACGAGCAGTACTTC.

The J gene is TRBJ2-7, the V gene TRBV15; 9 bases agree with TRBD1. This CDR3 region has 16 residues. The germline V gene has CDR1 LNHNV and CDR2 YYDKDF (reference sequence). J was trimmed by 4 bases and V by 3 bases; bases with no gene match: 10. The CDR3 DNA reads TGTGCCACCAGCAGGGAACTGACGGGACAGGGTTACGAGCAGTACTTC. It yields the protein CATSRELTGQGYEQYF.

This clonotype was observed a few times. The rearrangement links TRBV12-3 or TRBV12-4 to TRBJ2-6; 8 bases fit TRBD1. The V segment lost 5 bases and the J segment 0 bases; nucleotides outside the gene matches: 9. The CDR3 extends over 18 amino acids. CDR3 DNA sequence: TGTGCCAGCAGTCCGGGGGACAGGAGCACCTCTGGGGCCAACGTCCTGACTTTC. Encoded protein: CASSPGDRSTSGANVLTF.

This clonotype was observed a few times. V gene TRBV7-9 combines with J gene TRBJ2-3, with 12 bases identical to TRBD2. This CDR3 contains 18 residues. V shed 5 bases, J shed 3 bases, and the junction held 12 bases outside the gene matches. Germline loops: CDR1 SEHNR, CDR2 FQNEAQ (reference sequence). The CDR3 nucleotides read TGTGCCAGCAGCGACGGACTAGCGGGACGGGCAAGAACAGATACGCAGTATTTT. It codes for CASSDGLAGRARTDTQYF.

This clonotype has at least ten counts. The chain recombines TRBV10-3 with TRBJ1-5; TRBD1 might be the D (5 bases). The V end lost 7 bases, the J end lost 6 bases, and 19 bases lay between the germline ends. CDR3 length: 15 residues. Germline CDR1 reads ENHRY; CDR2 reads SYGVKD. The CDR3 here is CAITDNGAPGQPQHF. CDR3 sequence (DNA): TGTGCCATCACCGACAACGGGGCACCTGGTCAGCCCCAGCATTTT.

A few counts support this clonotype. This chain uses TRBV27 with TRBJ2-3; no firm D call. The V gene's germline CDR1 is MNHEY and CDR2 SMNVEV (reference sequence). The CDR3 has 16 amino acids. Trimming pared 2 bases from V and 4 bases from J, leaving 16 bases between. As DNA, the CDR3 is TGTGCCAGCAGTTTAACCGTACGGTACCGAGCAGATACGCAGTATTTT. It encodes CASSLTVRYRADTQYF.

This clonotype was counted a few times. The chain has TRBV5-4 and TRBJ1-1; 7 bases are a match to TRBD1. The CDR3 is made up of 16 amino acids. V gave up 0 bases and J gave up 5 bases; unmatched junction bases: 10. Germline V gives CDR1 SGHNT, CDR2 YYREEE (reference sequence). The CDR3 is CASSLGSPGGGTEAFF. In nucleotides, the CDR3 is TGTGCCAGCAGCTTGGGTTCCCCAGGGGGAGGGACTGAAGCTTTCTTT.

The chain has TRBV7-8 and TRBJ2-5; 7 bases align to TRBD2. J was trimmed by 3 bases and V by 5 bases; bases with no gene match: 15. Germline V gene data show CDR1 as SGHVS and CDR2 as FQNEAQ. CDR3 size: 17 residues. CDR3 in amino acids: CASSPPTREAAEETQYF. The CDR3 DNA sequence: TGTGCCAGCAGCCCACCCACCCGGGAGGCGGCTGAAGAGACCCAGTACTTC.

This clonotype came up a few times. The gene calls are TRBV7-9 and TRBJ1-1; D is unresolved. The V gene lost 3 bases and the J gene lost 4 bases, with 9 bases spanning the gap. CDR1 is SEHNR and CDR2 is FQNEAQ in the germline V gene (reference sequence). This CDR3 has 13 amino acids. The CDR3 loop is CASSLTASTEAFF. CDR3 DNA sequence: TGTGCCAGCAGCTTGACCGCTAGCACTGAAGCTTTCTTT.

This chain connects TRBV12-3 or TRBV12-4 to TRBJ2-5; D may be TRBD2 (6 bases). The ends were cut back, 0 bases at V and 4 bases at J, with 12 bases in the middle. The CDR3 has 15 residues. CDR3 residues: CASSLAGWDSETQYF. The CDR3 DNA follows: TGTGCCAGCAGTTTAGCAGGGTGGGACTCAGAGACCCAGTACTTC.

The chain couples TRBV25-1 to TRBJ2-5; 9 bases fit TRBD1. Trimming cost V 2 bases and J 5 bases; bases outside gene matches: 6. Germline loops: CDR1 MGHDK, CDR2 SYGVNS. This CDR3 has 15 amino acids. The CDR3 spells CASSEPGQGWETQYF. CDR3 DNA: TGTGCCAGCAGTGAACCCGGACAGGGGTGGGAGACCCAGTACTTC.

This clonotype was seen ten or more times. This sequence joins TRBV12-3 or TRBV12-4 and TRBJ1-5; the D gene is possibly TRBD1 (5 bases). V was clipped by 7 bases and J by 0 bases, with 13 bases between them. The length of the CDR3 is 15 residues. CDR3 in amino acids: CASKRGSVSNQPQHF. CDR3 coding DNA: TGTGCCAGCAAGAGGGGCTCTGTTAGCAATCAGCCCCAGCATTTT.

This clonotype has a single count. The CDR3 sequence is CASSPRQGIYTEAFF. The CDR3 DNA is TGTGCCAGCAGCCCCCGACAGGGGATATACACTGAAGCTTTCTTT. The J gene is TRBJ1-1, the V gene TRBV11-2; 8 nucleotides agree with TRBD1. After removal of 5 bases from V and 3 bases from J, the junction contained 8 bases not matched to a gene. This CDR3 is built from 15 residues. The germline V gene encodes CDR1 SGHAT and CDR2 FQNNGV.

This clonotype was observed many times. V is TRBV7-3 and J is TRBJ2-2; TRBD2 is a possible D gene (5 bases). V lost 7 bases to trimming and J lost 4 bases, with 10 bases between them. Germline V gives CDR1 SGHTA, CDR2 FQGTGA. The CDR3 has 13 residues. CDR3 sequence reads: CASTIGGTGELFF. CDR3 nucleotides: TGTGCCAGCACCATAGGAGGCACCGGGGAGCTGTTTTTT.

V gene TRBV4-3 combines with J gene TRBJ1-1; the match to TRBD1 covers 8 bases. Trimming at V came to 3 bases and at J to 4 bases, leaving 4 bases not matched to a gene. The germline gives CDR1 LGHNA, CDR2 YSLEER. The CDR3 sequence is 14 residues long. The CDR3, as DNA: TGCGCCAGCAGCCACGACAGGGGTGGCACTGAAGCTTTCTTT. Translated: CASSHDRGGTEAFF.